This TCR beta chain comes out of a study of CD8 T cells in Susac syndrome. The authors carried out high-throughput sequencing of TCR beta. They applied it to CD8+ and CD4+ T cells obtained from blood. In Susac syndrome patients, recently defined diagnostic criteria for definite or probable disease were met. Random hexamers served to reverse transcribe roughly 0.45 to 1 ug RNA. TCR beta CDR3 was amplified by immunoSEQ multiplex PCR. This amplification extended across 54 Vbeta and 13 Jbeta segments. MiXCR, run by TCRdb on the immunoSEQ multiplex PCR reads, gives a single entry per CDR3 protein. Of about 140,000 distinct CDR3 sequences detected, 95% appear once; the ten largest clones hold 0.14%. Germline V gives CDR1 LGHNT, CDR2 FRNRAP. The V end lost 6 bases, the J end lost 3 bases, and 14 bases lay between the germline ends. The CDR3 consists of 14 residues.

The chain employs TRBV12-5 and TRBJ1-1; D uncertain. Sequencing was performed on CD4+ T cells from PBMCs. The receptor was derived from a human donor with Susac syndrome. The CDR3 bases are TGTGCTAGTGGGCGCAGCGTCTACCACACTGAAGCTTTCTTT. It translates to CASGRSVYHTEAFF.